In this sample, the clone carrying this T cell receptor beta chain turned up once. Its antigen remains unidentified. This sample is drawn from a study of cytomegalovirus exposure and HLA in healthy donors. Study results and caveats: In the roughly 120 validation repertoires, 94% of cluster scores exceeded 0, per a later analysis.

Libraries were prepared by immunoSEQ multiplex PCR; TCRdb keeps only in-frame clonotypes and omits some of them. The sample yields about 74,000 clones, less than 95% seen once. The V end lost 4 bases, the J end lost 4 bases, and 11 bases lay between the germline ends. From germline, CDR1 is PRHDT and CDR2 FYEKMQ (reference sequence). The CDR3 totals 15 residues. The sequenced sample was PBMCs. This sequence joins TRBV13 and TRBJ1-6, with D maybe TRBD1 (5 bases). The TCR comes from a woman aged 18-29 years in good health and CMV-seropositive. In DNA, the CDR3 is TGTGCCAGCAGCTCCCGGGGACTTTATAATTCACCCCTCCACTTT. Protein sequence: CASSSRGLYNSPLHF.